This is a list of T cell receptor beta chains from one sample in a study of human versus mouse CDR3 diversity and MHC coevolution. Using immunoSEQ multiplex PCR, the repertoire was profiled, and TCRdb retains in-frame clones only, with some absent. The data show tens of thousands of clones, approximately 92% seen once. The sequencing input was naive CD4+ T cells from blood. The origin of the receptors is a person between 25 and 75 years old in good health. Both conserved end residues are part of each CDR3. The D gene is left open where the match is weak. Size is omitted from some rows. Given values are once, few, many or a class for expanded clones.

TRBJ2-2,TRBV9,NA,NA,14,TGTGCCAGCAGCTTCACAGGGAACACCGGGGAGCTGTTTTTT,CASSFTGNTGELFF
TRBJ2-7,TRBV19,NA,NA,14,TGTGCCAGTAGTATGACAGACTCATCCTACGAGCAGTACTTC,CASSMTDSSYEQYF
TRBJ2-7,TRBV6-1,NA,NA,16,TGTGCCAGCAGTGCAGATCCCGGGACACACTCCTACGAGCAGTACTTC,CASSADPGTHSYEQYF
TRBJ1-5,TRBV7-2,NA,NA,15,TGTGCCAGCAGCACGCAAGACAGTCACAATCAGCCCCAGCATTTT,CASSTQDSHNQPQHF
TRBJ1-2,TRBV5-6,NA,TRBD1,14,TGTGCCAGCAGCTTTACCGGGACAGGGGAGGCCTACACCTTC,CASSFTGTGEAYTF
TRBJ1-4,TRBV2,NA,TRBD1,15,TGTGCCAGCAGTTACTCGGGACAGTTTAATGAAAAACTGTTTTTT,CASSYSGQFNEKLFF
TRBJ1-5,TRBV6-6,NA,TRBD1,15,TGTGCCAGCAGCCCTGGACAGGGGGCTTTTCAGCCCCAGCATTTT,CASSPGQGAFQPQHF
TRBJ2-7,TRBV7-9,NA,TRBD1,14,TGTGCCAGCAGCATTGGACAGGCATCCTTCGAGCAGTACTTC,CASSIGQASFEQYF
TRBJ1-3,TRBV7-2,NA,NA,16,TGTGCCAGCAGCCGAGATACAGGAAACTCTGGAAACACCATATATTTT,CASSRDTGNSGNTIYF
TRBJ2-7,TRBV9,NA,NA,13,TGTGCCAGCAGCGTAGCAGGAGGGTTCGAGCAGTACTTC,CASSVAGGFEQYF
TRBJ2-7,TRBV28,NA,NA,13,TGTGCCAGCAGCTTGCCGCCAGGGTTCGAGCAGTACTTC,CASSLPPGFEQYF
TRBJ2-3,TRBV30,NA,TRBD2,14,TGTGCCTGGAGTGTCCTAGCGGGCACAGATACGCAGTATTTT,CAWSVLAGTDTQYF
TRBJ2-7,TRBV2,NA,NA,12,TGTGCCAGCAAAGACAGCTCCTACGAGCAGTACTTC,CASKDSSYEQYF
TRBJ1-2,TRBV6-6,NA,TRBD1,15,TGTGCCAGCAGCGACCCACAGGGGGCGCTTCGTGGCTACACCTTC,CASSDPQGALRGYTF
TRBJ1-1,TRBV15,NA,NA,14,TGTGCCACCAGCAGAGCGGGGAGGAACACTGAAGCTTTCTTT,CATSRAGRNTEAFF
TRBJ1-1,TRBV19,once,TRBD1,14,TGTGCCAGTAGCCCGACAGGGATGAACACTGAAGCTTTCTTT,CASSPTGMNTEAFF
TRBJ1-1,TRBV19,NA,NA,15,TGTGCCAGTAGTATGGCCCGCCAGGGTAGGCCTGAAGCTTTCTTT,CASSMARQGRPEAFF
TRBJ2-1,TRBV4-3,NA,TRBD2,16,TGCGCCAGCAGCCCTCACTCTAGCGGGAGCGGTAATGAGCAGTTCTTC,CASSPHSSGSGNEQFF
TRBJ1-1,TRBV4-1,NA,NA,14,TGCGCCAGCAGCCAAGATGCGGCGGTTACTGAAGCTTTCTTT,CASSQDAAVTEAFF
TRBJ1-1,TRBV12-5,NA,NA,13,TGTGCTAGTGGTTCCCACACGAACACTGAAGCTTTCTTT,CASGSHTNTEAFF
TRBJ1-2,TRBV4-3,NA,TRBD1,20,TGCGCCAGCAGCCAAGATCCCCCCGGGGGACAGGGTACCCTAAGCTATGGCTACACCTTC,CASSQDPPGGQGTLSYGYTF
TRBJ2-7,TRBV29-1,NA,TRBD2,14,TGCAGCGTCCTGACTAGCGGGACCTCCTACGAGCAGTACTTC,CSVLTSGTSYEQYF
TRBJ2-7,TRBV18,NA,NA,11,TGTGCCAGCTCCCCACGGTACGAGCAGTACTTC,CASSPRYEQYF
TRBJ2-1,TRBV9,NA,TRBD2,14,TGTGCCAGCAGCGGGACTAGCGGGGCATATGAGCAGTTCTTC,CASSGTSGAYEQFF
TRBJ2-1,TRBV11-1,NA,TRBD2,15,TGTGCCAGCAGTACTAGCGGGAGAGGTAGCAATGAGCAGTTCTTC,CASSTSGRGSNEQFF
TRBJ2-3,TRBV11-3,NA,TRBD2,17,TGTGCCAGCAGCTTGGGGGAGACTAGCGGGGGCGCAGATACGCAGTATTTT,CASSLGETSGGADTQYF
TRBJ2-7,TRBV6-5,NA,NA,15,TGTGCCAGCAGGCGCGATAGGGACACCTCCTACGAGCAGTACTTC,CASRRDRDTSYEQYF
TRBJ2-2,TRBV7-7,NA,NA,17,TGTGCTAGCAGCCCTTTGGGACGGGGCAGGAGGGACGGGGAGCTGTTTTTT,CASSPLGRGRRDGELFF
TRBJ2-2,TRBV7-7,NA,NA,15,TGTGCCAGCAGTCCAGCAGTGTCCGGGACCGGGGAGCTGTTTTTT,CASSPAVSGTGELFF
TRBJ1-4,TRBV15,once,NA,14,TGTGCCACCAGCAGGACAGGCGCGGATGAAAAACTGTTTTTT,CATSRTGADEKLFF
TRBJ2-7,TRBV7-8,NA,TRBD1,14,TGTGCCAGCAGCTTGGGAACAGGGGTGGGTGAGCAGTACTTC,CASSLGTGVGEQYF
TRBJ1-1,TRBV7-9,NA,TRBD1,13,TGTGCCAGCAGCACGACAGGGTTGGCTGAAGCTTTCTTT,CASSTTGLAEAFF
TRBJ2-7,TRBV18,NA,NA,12,TGTGCCAGCTCACCAGACGGGTACGAGCAGTACTTC,CASSPDGYEQYF
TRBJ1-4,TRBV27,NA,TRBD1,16,TGTGCCAGCAGACCAGGGGGCGCGTGGACTAATGAAAAACTGTTTTTT,CASRPGGAWTNEKLFF
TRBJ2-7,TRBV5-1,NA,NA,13,TGCGCCAGCAGCCGGAACAGGTCACCCGAGCAGTACTTC,CASSRNRSPEQYF
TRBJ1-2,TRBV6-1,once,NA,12,TGTGCCAGCAGTGAACCACAGTATGGCTACACCTTC,CASSEPQYGYTF
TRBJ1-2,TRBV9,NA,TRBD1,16,TGTGCCAGCAGCGTAGCCGGGACAGGGGGCTGGGGAGGCTACACCTTC,CASSVAGTGGWGGYTF
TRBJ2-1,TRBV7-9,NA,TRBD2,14,TGTGCCAGCAGCCTTTCGGGACTAGGAGGTGAGCAGTTCTTC,CASSLSGLGGEQFF
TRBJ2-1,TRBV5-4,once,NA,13,TGTGCCAGCAGGGGGCAGACGTACAATGAGCAGTTCTTC,CASRGQTYNEQFF
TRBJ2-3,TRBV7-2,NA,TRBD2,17,TGTGCCAGCAGCGGATCTAGCGGGGGGGCGGGCGGAGATACGCAGTATTTT,CASSGSSGGAGGDTQYF
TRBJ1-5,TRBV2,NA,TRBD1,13,TGTGCCGGTACGGGACAGTTGAATCAGCCCCAGCATTTT,CAGTGQLNQPQHF
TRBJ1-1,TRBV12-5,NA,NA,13,TGTGCTAGTGGTTTCTCGGGGGGGCTTGAAGCTTTCTTT,CASGFSGGLEAFF
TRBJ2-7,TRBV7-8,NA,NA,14,TGTGCCAGCAGCCCGAGGGAAACGGGGGACGAGCAGTACTTC,CASSPRETGDEQYF
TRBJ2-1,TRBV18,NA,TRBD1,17,TGTGCCAGCTCACCCTATACAGGGGGCGGCTCCTACAATGAGCAGTTCTTC,CASSPYTGGGSYNEQFF
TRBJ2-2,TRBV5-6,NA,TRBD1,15,TGTGCCAGCAGCCGGGACAGAATTAACACCGGGGAGCTGTTTTTT,CASSRDRINTGELFF
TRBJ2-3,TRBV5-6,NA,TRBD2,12,TGTGCCAGCAGCACCCCGGGGACTAGACGGTATTTT,CASSTPGTRRYF
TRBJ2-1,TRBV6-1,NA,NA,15,TGTGCCAGCAGGGTCGCCGGGACACGAAACAATGAGCAGTTCTTC,CASRVAGTRNNEQFF
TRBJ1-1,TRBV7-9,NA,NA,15,TGTGCCAGCAGCTTTATTCCGGGACACGAACTTGAAGCTTTCTTT,CASSFIPGHELEAFF
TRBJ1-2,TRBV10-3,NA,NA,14,TGTGCCATCAGAGGGGACGGGAGACCCTATGGCTACACCTTC,CAIRGDGRPYGYTF
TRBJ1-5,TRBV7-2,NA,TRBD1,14,TGTGCCAGCAGCCCCCACAGGGGTAATCAGCCCCAGCATTTT,CASSPHRGNQPQHF
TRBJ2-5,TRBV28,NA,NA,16,TGTGCCAGCAGCCCCGGGGAGCGGGTCGAGGGGGAGACCCAGTACTTC,CASSPGERVEGETQYF